This T cell receptor beta chain was captured in a study of blood T cell repertoires in COVID-19. Study-wide context: The United States, Italy and Spain were the sources of the acute and convalescent COVID-19 samples.

Repertoires were generated with immunoSEQ multiplex PCR, while TCRdb's copy carries only in-frame clones and drops some. The sample gives some 190,000 clones, 80% of which show up once; 13% to 15% is in the top ten. J gave up 0 bases and V 6 bases, and 14 bases lay outside the gene matches. This CDR3 comprises 19 residues. Germline V lookup: CDR1 MRHNA, CDR2 SNTAGT. Participants were aged roughly 18 to 100 years from approximately 24 US areas. Participant reports of clinical history set cohort assignment. Exposed enrollees encountered a COVID-19 case at some point within 2 weeks before study entry. Sequenced: PBMCs or T cells enriched from blood (not recorded which). The V and J genes are TRBV6-4 and TRBJ2-1, with TRBD2 matching 10 bases. The TCR comes from a man aged 55 to 70 who had been exposed to COVID-19. Here the CDR3 reads CASRPMPGTSDSSYNEQFF. In DNA form, the CDR3 reads TGTGCCAGCAGGCCGATGCCAGGGACTAGCGATAGCTCCTACAATGAGCAGTTCTTC.